A single sample gave rise to the 20 T cell receptor beta chains below, sequenced in a study of control samples from healthy donors and cancer patients. Method: immunoSEQ multiplex PCR; TCRdb's copy keeps in-frame clones and lacks some. This sample has roughly 29,000 clones, with 70% to 90% found just once. Sequencing was done on a sample of formalin-fixed, paraffin-embedded tissue. These TCRs come from a female donor with melanoma.

The V gene is TRBV3-1 (or the pseudogene TRBV3-2), the J gene TRBJ1-6; 7 positions match TRBD1. Per the germline V gene, CDR1 is LGHDT and CDR2 is YNNKEL (reference sequence). Trimming cost V 2 bases and J 8 bases; bases outside gene matches: 6. CDR3 size: 15 residues. CDR3 DNA: TGTGCCAGCAGCCAATATACAGGGGTGGATTCACCCCTCCACTTT. It codes for CASSQYTGVDSPLHF.

The rearrangement uses TRBV19 and TRBJ2-7; TRBD1 agrees at 11 bases. Germline CDR1 and CDR2: LNHDA and SQIVND (reference sequence). V gave up 6 bases and J gave up 0 bases; unmatched junction bases: 4. The length of the CDR3 is 15 residues. CDR3 residues: CASSTGTGGSYEQYF. The CDR3 nucleotides are TGTGCCAGTAGCACCGGGACAGGGGGCTCCTACGAGCAGTACTTC.

This clone was observed a handful of times. CDR3 sequence reads: CASSSFHEQFF. CDR3 sequence (DNA): TGTGCCAGCAGCAGTTTCCATGAGCAGTTCTTC. V usage is TRBV25-1 and J usage is TRBJ2-1; D gene uncertain. Between the trimmed V and J ends, which lost 6 bases and 8 bases, there was a span of 8 bases. This CDR3 is built from 11 residues. CDR1 and CDR2 (germline): MGHDK, SYGVNS.

This chain joins TRBV6-1 and TRBJ2-7; perhaps D is TRBD1 or TRBD2 (5 bases each). CDR3 length: 15 residues. CDR1 and CDR2 from the germline V gene are MNHNS and SASEGT. Trimming stripped 3 bases from V and 6 bases from J, with 18 bases between. CDR3: CASSEGPGKGSEQYF. The DNA for the CDR3 is TGTGCCAGCAGTGAGGGACCGGGGAAGGGGTCCGAGCAGTACTTC.

This clone was counted between two and nine times. The DNA for the CDR3 is TGTGCCAGCAGCGCCGAGAATAGCAATCAGCCCCAGCATTTT. Its translation: CASSAENSNQPQHF. The genes are TRBV9 and TRBJ1-5, with D uncertain. Germline V gives CDR1 SGDLS, CDR2 YYNGEE. Trimming removed 3 bases from V and 0 bases from J, with 7 bases in between. The CDR3 is 14 amino acids.

The chain recombines TRBV5-4 with TRBJ2-5, with a tentative D call TRBD1 (6 bases). CDR3 size: 16 residues. Trimming pared 7 bases from V and 5 bases from J, leaving 24 bases between. The germline V gene has CDR1 SGHNT and CDR2 YYREEE (reference sequence). Here the CDR3 DNA reads TGTGCCAGCGGCCCTACGGGGTGGGGGCGACGGGAGACCCAGTACTTC. Residues: CASGPTGWGRRETQYF.

The chain combines TRBV2 with TRBJ2-3; TRBD2 is a possible D gene (5 bases). The CDR3 runs to 15 residues. CDR1 is SNHLY and CDR2 is FYNNEI in the germline V gene. V lost 3 bases and J 0 bases, leaving 10 bases between the germline ends. The CDR3 loop reads CASSDRAVSTDTQYF. CDR3 bases: TGTGCCAGCAGTGACCGAGCGGTTAGCACAGATACGCAGTATTTT.

This clone was counted only a few times. This chain connects TRBV30 to TRBJ2-7, with D possibly matching TRBD1 (5 bases). V lost 0 bases and J lost 5, with 11 bases in between. This CDR3 spans 13 amino acids. Germline V lookup: CDR1 GTSNPN, CDR2 SVGIG (reference sequence). The chain's CDR3 is CAWSVRENHEQYF. DNA of the CDR3: TGTGCCTGGAGTGTCAGGGAAAACCACGAGCAGTACTTC.

The genes are TRBV12-3 or TRBV12-4 and TRBJ1-5; D gene unclear. CDR3 length equals 13 residues. Deletions cut 3 bases from V and 4 bases from J, with 7 bases between. The CDR3 nucleotides are TGTGCCAGCAGTTTTAACCTAAATCAGCCCCAGCATTTT. This gives the protein CASSFNLNQPQHF.

This chain uses TRBV9 with TRBJ2-3, with D maybe TRBD2 (6 bases). V was cut by 4 bases and J by 2 bases, with 11 bases left in between. The CDR3 totals 14 residues. The germline V gene encodes CDR1 SGDLS and CDR2 YYNGEE. CDR3 residues: CASSPWDFTDTQYF. CDR3 sequence (DNA): TGTGCCAGCAGCCCCTGGGACTTCACAGATACGCAGTATTTT.

The V call is TRBV10-3, the J call TRBJ1-2, with unresolved D. This CDR3 has 12 amino acids. Per the germline V gene, CDR1 is ENHRY and CDR2 is SYGVKD. V lost 4 bases, J lost 8 bases, and 11 bases lay in between. CDR3 DNA sequence: TGTGCCATCAGTGCCGCCAGCGGCGGCTACACCTTC. It is translated as CAISAASGGYTF.

This sequence joins TRBV13 and TRBJ2-2, with D possibly matching TRBD1 (6 bases). V shed 5 bases and J shed 1 base, with 17 bases lying between them. This CDR3 has 17 residues. The germline gives CDR1 PRHDT, CDR2 FYEKMQ (reference sequence). CDR3 in amino acids: CASSESQGIWNTGELFF. The CDR3 DNA reads as TGTGCCAGCAGCGAATCACAGGGAATCTGGAACACCGGGGAGCTGTTTTTT.

J is TRBJ2-1 and V is TRBV3-1 (or the pseudogene TRBV3-2); 13 bases match TRBD2. V lost 4 bases to trimming and J lost 9 bases; unmatched junction nucleotides: 9. The CDR3 contains 16 residues. Germline V gene lookup returns CDR1 LGHDT and CDR2 YNNKEL (reference sequence). This CDR3 reads CASSLGLAGVAGEQFF. The CDR3 nucleotides are TGTGCCAGCAGCCTCGGACTAGCGGGAGTCGCTGGTGAGCAGTTCTTC.

The gene calls are TRBV7-8 and TRBJ2-4; TRBD1 aligns across 8 bases. In germline, CDR1 is SGHVS, CDR2 FQNEAQ. The V gene end was trimmed by 5 bases and the J gene end by 7 bases; junction bases not matched to a gene: 13. CDR3 length: 16 residues. The CDR3 reads CASSLRRTGLGNIQYF. The CDR3 DNA sequence: TGTGCCAGCAGCCTGCGGCGGACAGGGTTAGGGAACATTCAGTACTTC. Drawing the rest from reference TRBV7-8 and TRBJ2-4, the complete variable domain is GAGVSQSPRYKVAKRGQDVALRCDPISGHVSLFWYQQALGQGPEFLTYFQNEAQLDKSGLPSDRFFAERPEGSVSTLKIQRTQQEDSAVYLCASSLRRTGLGNIQYFGAGTRLSVL.

The rearrangement uses TRBV6-6 and TRBJ1-2; maybe TRBD1 (5 bases). With 6 bases removed from V and 4 bases from J, the gap between germline ends came to 15 bases. Germline CDR1 reads MNHNY; CDR2 reads SVGAGI (reference sequence). This CDR3 is 14 amino acids long. CDR3 in DNA: TGTGCCAGCAGCGATCCGGGACCGCTCTATGGCTACACCTTC. Amino acids: CASSDPGPLYGYTF.

V and J are TRBV6-1 and TRBJ1-2, with D tentatively TRBD1 (5 bases). Germline CDR1 and CDR2: MNHNS and SASEGT. V was pared by 6 bases and J by 1 base, with 15 bases between. This CDR3 region has 15 residues. DNA for the CDR3: TGTGCCAGCAGCCATGGTGGGGGGTTTAACTATGGCTACACCTTC. This translates into CASSHGGGFNYGYTF.

The chain couples TRBV30 to TRBJ1-1; D is perhaps TRBD1 (5 bases). Germline CDR1 reads GTSNPN; CDR2 reads SVGIG (reference sequence). The CDR3 loop spans 12 amino acids. V lost 5 bases to trimming and J lost 0 bases, with 7 bases between them. The chain's CDR3 is CAWGAMNTEAFF. The CDR3 DNA reads TGTGCCTGGGGGGCCATGAACACTGAAGCTTTCTTT.

This chain links TRBV29-1 with TRBJ2-1, with TRBD1 matching 9 bases. The trim removed 4 bases at V and 5 bases at J, leaving 6 bases unmatched. Germline lookup yields CDR1 SQVTM and CDR2 ANQGSEA. The CDR3 is 14 amino acids. This CDR3 reads CSVGDRDLNNEQFF. CDR3 in DNA: TGCAGCGTTGGGGACAGGGACCTGAACAATGAGCAGTTCTTC.

The chain is built from TRBV3-1 (or the pseudogene TRBV3-2) and TRBJ2-1, with TRBD2 matching over 8 bases. Germline assignment: CDR1 LGHDT and CDR2 YNNKEL (reference sequence). The CDR3 is 16 amino acids. J lost 6 bases, V lost 0 bases, and 7 bases had no gene match. CDR3 sequence (DNA): TGTGCCAGCAGCCAAGAATTAGCGGGACGCGTCAATGAGCAGTTCTTC. Translating it yields CASSQELAGRVNEQFF.

This chain links TRBV7-2 with TRBJ1-3; tentative D call: TRBD1 (5 bases). The germline V gene encodes CDR1 SGHTA and CDR2 FQGNSA. The CDR3 runs to 15 residues. The V gene lost 1 base and the J gene lost 0 bases, with 7 bases spanning the gap. The CDR3 loop is CASSLEGFSGNTIYF. The CDR3 DNA reads TGTGCCAGCAGCTTAGAGGGGTTCTCTGGAAACACCATATATTTT.